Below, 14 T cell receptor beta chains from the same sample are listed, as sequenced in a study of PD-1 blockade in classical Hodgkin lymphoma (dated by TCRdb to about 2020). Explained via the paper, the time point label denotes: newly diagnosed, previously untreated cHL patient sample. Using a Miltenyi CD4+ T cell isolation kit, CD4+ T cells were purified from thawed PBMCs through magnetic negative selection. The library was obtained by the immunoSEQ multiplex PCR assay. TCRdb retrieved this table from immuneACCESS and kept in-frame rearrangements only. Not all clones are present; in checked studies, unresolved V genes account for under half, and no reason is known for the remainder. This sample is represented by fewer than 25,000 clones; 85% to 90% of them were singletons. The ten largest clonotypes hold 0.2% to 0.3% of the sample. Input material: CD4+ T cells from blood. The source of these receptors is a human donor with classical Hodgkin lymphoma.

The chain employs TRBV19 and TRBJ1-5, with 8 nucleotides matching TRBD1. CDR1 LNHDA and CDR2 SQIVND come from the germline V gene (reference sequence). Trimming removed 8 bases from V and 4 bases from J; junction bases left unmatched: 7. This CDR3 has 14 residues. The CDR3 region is CASGPGQGNQPQHF. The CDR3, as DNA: TGTGCCAGTGGCCCCGGACAGGGAAATCAGCCCCAGCATTTT.

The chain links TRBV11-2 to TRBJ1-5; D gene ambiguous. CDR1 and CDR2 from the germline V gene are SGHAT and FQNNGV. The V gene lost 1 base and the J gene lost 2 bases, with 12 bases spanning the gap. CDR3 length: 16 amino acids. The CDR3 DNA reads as TGTGCCAGCAGCTTAGGGCGGCAAGGCGGCAATCAGCCCCAGCATTTT. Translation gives CASSLGRQGGNQPQHF. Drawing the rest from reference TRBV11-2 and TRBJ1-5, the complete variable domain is EAGVAQSPRYKIIEKRQSVAFWCNPISGHATLYWYQQILGQGPKLLIQFQNNGVVDDSQLPKDRFSAERLKGVDSTLKIQPAKLEDSAVYLCASSLGRQGGNQPQHFGDGTRLSIL.

The CDR3 protein is CAISASYEQYF. The CDR3 DNA is TGTGCCATCAGCGCTTCATACGAGCAGTACTTC. The chain recombines TRBV10-3 with TRBJ2-7; D call uncertain. CDR1 ENHRY and CDR2 SYGVKD come from the germline V gene. V shed 6 bases and J shed 4 bases, with 7 bases lying between them. The CDR3 has 11 amino acids.

CDR3 region: CASSPQWQLSEAFF. The CDR3 DNA is TGTGCCAGCTCACCACAATGGCAGCTTAGCGAAGCTTTCTTT. The chain has TRBV18 and TRBJ1-1; D ambiguous. The V gene lost 1 base and the J gene lost 8 bases, with 14 bases spanning the gap. The CDR3 runs 14 residues. The germline gives CDR1 KGHSH, CDR2 LQKENI.

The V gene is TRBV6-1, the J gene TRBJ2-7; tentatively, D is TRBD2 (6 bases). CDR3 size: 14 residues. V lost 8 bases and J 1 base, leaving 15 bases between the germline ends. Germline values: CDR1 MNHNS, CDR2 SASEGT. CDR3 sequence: CASQTPGRSYEQYF. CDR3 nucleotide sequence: TGTGCCAGCCAGACCCCAGGGAGGTCCTACGAGCAGTACTTC.

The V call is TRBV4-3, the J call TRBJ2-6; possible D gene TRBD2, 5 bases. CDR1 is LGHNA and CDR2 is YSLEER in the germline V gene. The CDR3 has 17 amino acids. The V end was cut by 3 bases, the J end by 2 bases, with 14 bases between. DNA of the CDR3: TGCGCCAGCAGCCAGTCGTGGACCGGGGCTGGGGCCAACGTCCTGACTTTC. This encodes CASSQSWTGAGANVLTF.

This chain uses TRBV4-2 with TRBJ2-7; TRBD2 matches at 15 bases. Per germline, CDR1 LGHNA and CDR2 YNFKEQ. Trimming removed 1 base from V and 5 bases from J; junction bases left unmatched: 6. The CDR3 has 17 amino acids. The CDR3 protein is CASSQAGLAGGWDEQYF. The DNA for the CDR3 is TGTGCCAGCAGCCAAGCGGGACTAGCGGGGGGTTGGGACGAGCAGTACTTC.

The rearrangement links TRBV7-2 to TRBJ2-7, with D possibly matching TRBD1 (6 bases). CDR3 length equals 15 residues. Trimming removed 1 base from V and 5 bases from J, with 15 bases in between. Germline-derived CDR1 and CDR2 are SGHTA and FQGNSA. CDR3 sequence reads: CASSLERTVAHEQYF. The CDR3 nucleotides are TGTGCCAGCAGCTTAGAAAGGACAGTGGCCCACGAGCAGTACTTC.

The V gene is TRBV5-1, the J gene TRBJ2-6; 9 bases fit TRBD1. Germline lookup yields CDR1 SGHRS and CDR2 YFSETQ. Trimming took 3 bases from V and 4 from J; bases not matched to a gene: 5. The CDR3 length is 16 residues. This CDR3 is CASSSGQGLGANVLTF. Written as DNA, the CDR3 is TGCGCCAGCAGCTCGGGACAGGGACTAGGGGCCAACGTCCTGACTTTC.

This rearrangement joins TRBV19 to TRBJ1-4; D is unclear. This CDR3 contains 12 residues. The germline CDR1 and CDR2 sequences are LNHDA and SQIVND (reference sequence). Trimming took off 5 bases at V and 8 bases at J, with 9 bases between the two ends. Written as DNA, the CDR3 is TGTGCCAGTAGTCCCCAGAACGAAAAACTGTTTTTT. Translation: CASSPQNEKLFF.

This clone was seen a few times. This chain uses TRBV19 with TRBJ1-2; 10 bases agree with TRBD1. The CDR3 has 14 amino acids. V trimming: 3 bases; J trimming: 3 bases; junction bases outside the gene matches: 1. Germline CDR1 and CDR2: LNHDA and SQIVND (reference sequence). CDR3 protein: CASSMGQGYYGYTF. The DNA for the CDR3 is TGTGCCAGTAGTATGGGACAGGGGTACTATGGCTACACCTTC. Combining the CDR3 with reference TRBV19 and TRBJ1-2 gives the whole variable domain DGGITQSPKYLFRKEGQNVTLSCEQNLNHDAMYWYRQDPGQGLRLIYYSQIVNDFQKGDIAEGYSVSREKKESFPLTVTSAQKNPTAFYLCASSMGQGYYGYTFGSGTRLTVV.

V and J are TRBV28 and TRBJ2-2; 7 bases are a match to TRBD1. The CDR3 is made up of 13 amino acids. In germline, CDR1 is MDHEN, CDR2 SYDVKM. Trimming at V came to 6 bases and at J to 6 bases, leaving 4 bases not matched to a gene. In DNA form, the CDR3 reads TGTGCCAGCAGCCCCCAGGGGGCCGGGGAGCTGTTTTTT. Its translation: CASSPQGAGELFF.

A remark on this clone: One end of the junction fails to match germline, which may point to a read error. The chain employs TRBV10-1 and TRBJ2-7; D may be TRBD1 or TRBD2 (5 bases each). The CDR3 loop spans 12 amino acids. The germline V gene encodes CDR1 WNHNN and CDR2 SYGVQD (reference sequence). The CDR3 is CASSPGTAGAPF. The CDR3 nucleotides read TGCGCCAGCAGCCCCGGGACCGCCGGAGCCCCCTTC.

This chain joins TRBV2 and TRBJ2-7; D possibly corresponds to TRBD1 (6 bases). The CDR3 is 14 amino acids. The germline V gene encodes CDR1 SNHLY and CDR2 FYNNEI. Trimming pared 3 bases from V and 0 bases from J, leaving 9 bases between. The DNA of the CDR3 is TGTGCCAGCAGTGATCAGGGGCCCTCCTACGAGCAGTACTTC. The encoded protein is CASSDQGPSYEQYF.